The rows below give T cell receptor beta chains drawn from one sample of a study of blood T cell repertoires in COVID-19. Sequencing was performed with immunoSEQ multiplex PCR; in TCRdb, only in-frame clones are kept and a portion is missing. The sample shows about 76,000 clones, about 90% of them seen only once. Sequenced sample: peripheral blood. The receptors here all came from a woman aged 45-59 years in a cohort sampled during active COVID-19. CDR3s include the opening cysteine and the closing phenylalanine or tryptophan. D genes are given only for firm matches. Clone size is given for some rows only: seen once, a few or many times, or a class if the clone is expanded.

J gene: TRBJ2-2
V gene: TRBV27
D gene: NA
clone size: NA
CDR3 protein: CASRILNTGELFF
CDR3 DNA: TGTGCCAGCAGGATACTTAACACCGGGGAGCTGTTTTTT

J gene: TRBJ2-5
V gene: TRBV9
D gene: NA
clone size: once
CDR3 protein: CASSVEGGAETQYF
CDR3 DNA: TGTGCCAGCAGCGTAGAAGGAGGAGCCGAGACCCAGTACTTC

J gene: TRBJ2-3
V gene: TRBV6-4
D gene: TRBD2
clone size: NA
CDR3 protein: CAKHSGRTSTDTQYF
CDR3 DNA: TGTGCCAAACATAGCGGGAGGACAAGCACAGATACGCAGTATTTT

J gene: TRBJ2-5
V gene: TRBV19
D gene: TRBD1
clone size: NA
CDR3 protein: CASSVGTGGLQETQYF
CDR3 DNA: TGTGCCAGTAGTGTCGGGACAGGGGGACTCCAAGAGACCCAGTACTTC

J gene: TRBJ2-7
V gene: TRBV10-2
D gene: NA
clone size: NA
CDR3 protein: CASSHGGELTLYEQYF
CDR3 DNA: TGCGCCAGCAGCCACGGGGGAGAACTAACTCTTTACGAGCAGTACTTC

J gene: TRBJ2-7
V gene: TRBV30
D gene: TRBD1
clone size: NA
CDR3 protein: CAWGDSYEQYF
CDR3 DNA: TGTGCCTGGGGGGACAGCTACGAGCAGTACTTC

J gene: TRBJ2-5
V gene: TRBV5-1
D gene: TRBD1
clone size: NA
CDR3 protein: CASSLGQDQETQYF
CDR3 DNA: TGCGCCAGCAGCTTAGGACAGGACCAAGAGACCCAGTACTTC

J gene: TRBJ2-7
V gene: TRBV27
D gene: NA
clone size: NA
CDR3 protein: CASSWSTEGYEQYF
CDR3 DNA: TGTGCCAGCAGTTGGAGCACCGAGGGCTACGAGCAGTACTTC

J gene: TRBJ2-2
V gene: TRBV27
D gene: TRBD2
clone size: once
CDR3 protein: CASSRGGGGRGELFF
CDR3 DNA: TGTGCCAGCAGCCGAGGTGGAGGCGGGAGGGGGGAGCTGTTTTTT

J gene: TRBJ1-6
V gene: TRBV6-5
D gene: TRBD1
clone size: NA
CDR3 protein: CASSHRTGKNSPLHF
CDR3 DNA: TGTGCCAGCAGTCATCGGACAGGGAAGAATTCACCCCTCCACTTT

J gene: TRBJ1-1
V gene: TRBV7-9
D gene: TRBD1
clone size: NA
CDR3 protein: CASSPRQGNTEAFF
CDR3 DNA: TGTGCCAGCAGCCCCCGACAGGGGAACACTGAAGCTTTCTTT

J gene: TRBJ2-1
V gene: TRBV12-3/TRBV12-4
D gene: NA
clone size: once
CDR3 protein: CASSPNYNEQFF
CDR3 DNA: TGTGCCAGCAGCCCCAACTACAATGAGCAGTTCTTC

J gene: TRBJ1-1
V gene: TRBV6-5
D gene: NA
clone size: NA
CDR3 protein: CASHFLGGEAFF
CDR3 DNA: TGTGCCAGCCACTTCCTAGGGGGAGAAGCTTTCTTT

J gene: TRBJ2-7
V gene: TRBV27
D gene: NA
clone size: NA
CDR3 protein: CASSSSSYEQYF
CDR3 DNA: TGTGCCAGCAGTTCTTCCTCCTACGAGCAGTACTTC

J gene: TRBJ1-4
V gene: TRBV19
D gene: NA
clone size: NA
CDR3 protein: CASLQGTHNEKLFF
CDR3 DNA: TGTGCCAGCCTCCAGGGCACGCACAATGAAAAACTGTTTTTT

J gene: TRBJ1-1
V gene: TRBV6-5
D gene: TRBD1
clone size: NA
CDR3 protein: CATRGTGEGDTEAFF
CDR3 DNA: TGTGCCACTCGGGGGACAGGGGAAGGGGACACTGAAGCTTTCTTT

J gene: TRBJ1-5
V gene: TRBV27
D gene: TRBD1
clone size: medium-sized
CDR3 protein: CASSLGGQDQPQHF
CDR3 DNA: TGTGCCAGCAGTTTAGGAGGACAGGATCAGCCCCAGCATTTT

J gene: TRBJ2-7
V gene: TRBV28
D gene: TRBD2
clone size: NA
CDR3 protein: CASSLAGGRDEQYF
CDR3 DNA: TGTGCCAGCAGTTTAGCGGGGGGCCGGGACGAGCAGTACTTC

J gene: TRBJ1-5
V gene: TRBV18
D gene: NA
clone size: NA
CDR3 protein: CASSPADSRGQPQHF
CDR3 DNA: TGTGCCAGCTCACCCGCCGACTCAAGGGGACAGCCCCAGCATTTT

J gene: TRBJ2-7
V gene: TRBV18
D gene: TRBD2
clone size: NA
CDR3 protein: CASSPRTSEKKYF
CDR3 DNA: TGTGCCAGCTCACCGAGGACTAGCGAAAAAAAGTACTTC

J gene: TRBJ1-2
V gene: TRBV3-1/TRBV3-2
D gene: NA
clone size: NA
CDR3 protein: CASSEEVWKGGYTF
CDR3 DNA: TGTGCCAGCAGCGAGGAAGTCTGGAAAGGTGGCTACACCTTC

J gene: TRBJ1-2
V gene: TRBV7-9
D gene: NA
clone size: NA
CDR3 protein: CASIRLINYGYTF
CDR3 DNA: TGTGCCAGCATCCGACTCATTAACTATGGCTACACCTTC

J gene: TRBJ1-2
V gene: TRBV15
D gene: NA
clone size: NA
CDR3 protein: CATSREATGGYGYTF
CDR3 DNA: TGTGCCACCAGCAGAGAGGCTACGGGGGGCTATGGCTACACCTTC

J gene: TRBJ1-1
V gene: TRBV5-1
D gene: NA
clone size: once
CDR3 protein: CASSSQGIEAFF
CDR3 DNA: TGCGCCAGCAGCTCCCAGGGAATTGAAGCTTTCTTT

J gene: TRBJ2-7
V gene: TRBV2
D gene: NA
clone size: NA
CDR3 protein: CASSEERFSSYEQYF
CDR3 DNA: TGTGCCAGCAGTGAGGAGCGGTTTTCCTCCTACGAGCAGTACTTC

J gene: TRBJ2-1
V gene: TRBV13
D gene: NA
clone size: NA
CDR3 protein: CASSLAGGKRSYNEQFF
CDR3 DNA: TGTGCCAGCAGCTTAGCGGGGGGCAAAAGGTCTTACAATGAGCAGTTCTTC

J gene: TRBJ1-1
V gene: TRBV28
D gene: NA
clone size: NA
CDR3 protein: CASSLSREAFF
CDR3 DNA: TGTGCCAGCAGTTTAAGCCGGGAAGCTTTCTTT

J gene: TRBJ2-5
V gene: TRBV28
D gene: NA
clone size: NA
CDR3 protein: CASAQGRKTQYF
CDR3 DNA: TGTGCCAGCGCTCAAGGGAGGAAGACCCAGTACTTC

J gene: TRBJ1-5
V gene: TRBV28
D gene: TRBD1
clone size: NA
CDR3 protein: CASSLTGLRQQPQHF
CDR3 DNA: TGTGCCAGCAGCTTGACAGGGTTGAGGCAACAGCCCCAGCATTTT

J gene: TRBJ2-7
V gene: TRBV29-1
D gene: TRBD2
clone size: NA
CDR3 protein: CSVVLAGGEQYF
CDR3 DNA: TGCAGCGTTGTACTAGCGGGAGGCGAGCAGTACTTC

J gene: TRBJ2-7
V gene: TRBV19
D gene: NA
clone size: NA
CDR3 protein: CASSGQGTYEQYF
CDR3 DNA: TGTGCCAGTAGTGGCCAGGGCACCTACGAGCAGTACTTC

J gene: TRBJ2-1
V gene: TRBV7-3
D gene: NA
clone size: NA
CDR3 protein: CASSPAGTQYNEQFF
CDR3 DNA: TGTGCCAGCAGCCCGGCGGGGACGCAGTACAATGAGCAGTTCTTC

J gene: TRBJ1-2
V gene: TRBV10-3
D gene: TRBD1
clone size: NA
CDR3 protein: CAIRRDRVSSGYTF
CDR3 DNA: TGTGCCATCAGGAGGGACAGGGTATCCTCTGGCTACACCTTC

J gene: TRBJ1-2
V gene: TRBV30
D gene: NA
clone size: NA
CDR3 protein: CAWSYSNYGYTF
CDR3 DNA: TGTGCCTGGAGTTACTCTAACTATGGCTACACCTTC